This TCR beta chain was identified during a study of cytomegalovirus exposure and HLA in healthy donors. The study, taken as a whole, reports: Follow-up analysis seemed to connect common viral pathogens with several of the most significant clusters identified. The authors later linked a missense DCLRE1C variant to TCR beta V- and J-gene trimming. Information on immune exposure was restricted to one variable (CMV serostatus).

In the case of this clone: Its antigen is as yet unknown.

V was cut by 4 bases and J by 1 base, with 7 bases left in between. In germline, CDR1 is SQVTM, CDR2 ANQGSEA. CDR3 length: 12 residues. This PCR relied on a set of 60 Vbeta primers and 13 Jbeta primers. Assay used: immunoSEQ multiplex PCR; TCRdb lists only in-frame clones, some missing. The sample consists of under 150,000 clones, roughly 9% of them appearing once. This clonotype was sampled from a woman in her forties in good health and CMV-seropositive. The chain has TRBV29-1 and TRBJ1-1; the D is unclear. Source material: PBMCs. The CDR3 DNA reads TGCAGCGTTGGACAAACGAACACTGAAGCTTTCTTT. Amino acid sequence: CSVGQTNTEAFF.